This TCR beta chain comes out of a study of cytomegalovirus exposure and HLA in healthy donors (dated by TCRdb to the late 2010s). Study-level background: In an earlier analysis of under 600 of the donors, about 270 Gb of sequence data and 95 million to 130 million unique TCR beta sequences from about 190 million T cells were reported. An early release covering more than 500 HLA-typed donors comprised about 310 gigabases of sequencing data and around 80 million unique TCR sequences. The genetic ancestry cluster associated with self-reported Caucasian donors included about four fifths of the roughly 400 genotyped donors. The aim of the study was to test whether cataloging public T cell receptors could identify signatures of past pathogen exposure. The T cell repertoires of roughly 660 subjects were profiled by immunosequencing and related to cytomegalovirus serostatus. In addition to the first cohort of 666 subjects, a separate validation cohort of approximately 110 different subjects was used. The study combined high-throughput TCR immunosequencing, statistical association of individual TCRs with disease status, and machine learning to predict cytomegalovirus infection status. In a later analysis, previously published TCR beta repertoires from some 640 donors were re-analyzed and high-resolution HLA genotyping was added so that TCR occurrence patterns could be studied. The later analysis used no new phenotypic data to find candidate immune exposures, relying instead on TCR beta sequences and their occurrence across donors. An earlier analysis of 587 of the donors applied high-throughput TCR beta sequencing to assess whether each TCR beta V gene segment acted as functional or pseudogenic. Donor age, sex, ethnicity and CMV serostatus were compiled alongside the repertoire data. A later genetic analysis used genome-wide SNP genotypes for about 55% of the 666 donors, treating that subset as a discovery cohort. Every repertoire in the discovery cohort had been generated on one and the same sequencing platform. HLA typing included class I and class II loci at four-digit resolution. The number of donors typed differed by locus, with roughly 629-640 for A, B, C, DRB1 and DQB1, around 500 for DQA1, under 610 for DPA1, and some 470 for DPB1. Several DR-DQ haplotypes were handled as single units for association and clustering, since linkage in the cohort was strong. Among some 410 genotyped donors of the cohort, an average of approximately 250,000 unique TCR beta nucleotide sequences were sequenced per donor, roughly 20% of them non-productive.

Study-wide findings and limitations: Compared with the roughly 670-donor mean, donors in an Asian-associated ancestry cluster had fewer N-insertions in productive TCRs, according to a later genetic analysis. In a later analysis, most CMV-associated TCR beta chains were found to appear HLA-restricted, with HLA associations seemingly driven largely by CMV exposure. The authors suggested that the approach could potentially be generalized to other disease states and immunological phenotypes. Across donors, most TCR sequences were observed very rarely, whereas some public TCRs were present in many individuals. Because counts were too low, roughly 18 rarely observed V segments, including chromosome 9 orphons, were left out of the earlier analysis of about 620 of the donors. Correlated functional status among segregating V segments might be attributable to linkage disequilibrium, but an unknown experimental factor could not be ruled out. In a later analysis, HLA-associated TCR beta chains showed more clonal expansion and lower generation probabilities than non-associated chains that were equally common. According to a later analysis, parvovirus B19, influenza, CMV and Epstein-Barr virus appeared linked to several top co-occurrence clusters. The sequencing pipeline was judged likely to have produced a cluster of highly shared sequence variants as a technical artifact. V-gene and J-gene trimming of TCR beta chains was associated with a missense DCLRE1C variant in a later genetic analysis, and the association was replicated in an independent cohort. Only TCR beta chains were sequenced in this cohort, and the absence of alpha or paired-chain data limited detectable features. For the cohort, immune exposure information was limited to CMV serostatus. The classifier was reported to diagnose cytomegalovirus status with high specificity and sensitivity in both the original cohort and the validation cohort. In a later analysis, the rate of TCR association differed among HLA loci, with DRB1 alleles having the most associated TCRs and HLA-C alleles having the fewest. In an earlier analysis of several hundred of the donors, most TCR beta V segments were observed in productive rearrangements about 87% or about 30% of the time, broadly matching IMGT annotations. Specific HLA alleles were associated with some 15,000 TCR beta sequences at a false discovery rate of 0.05 in a later analysis. The presence/absence analyses assumed that sequencing depth was roughly uniform across donors, and that assumption may not be true. Three of the identified cytomegalovirus-associated TCR beta chains were confirmed in vitro to be specific for cytomegalovirus antigens. Some IMGT-functional V segments, including TRBV6-2 and TRBV6-3, could not be told apart with the 87-base-pair reads, so those segments were excluded. The study listed 150 to 200 TCR beta chains as associated with cytomegalovirus. When HLA alleles, especially DR and DQ, strongly co-occurred, TCR associations were difficult to assign to individual alleles. Because HLA typing was missing for some donors at each locus, association tests included only the typed subset. A further reported finding was that TCR beta sequences accurately predicted the HLA-A and HLA-B alleles for most subjects in the first cohort.

About this clone itself: Its antigen remains undetermined. Base qualities are not at hand, and no much larger clone is one base apart.

The junction shows trimming of 6 bases on V and 4 bases on J, and the gene matches do not reach 12 bases of it. The germline V gene gives CDR1 as KGHSH and CDR2 as LQKENI. There are 16 amino acids in the CDR3, from cysteine to phenylalanine inclusive. The read is trimmed to its CDR3 DNA, 48 bases read in frame from base 1. The library was produced with the immunoSEQ multiplex PCR assay. For the multiplex PCR, a mixture combining 60 forward primers for TCR Vbeta segments and 13 reverse primers for TCR Jbeta segments was used. A multiplex PCR assay on genomic DNA amplified the CDR3 region of rearranged TCR beta genes. Amplified TCR beta libraries were sequenced as 87-base-pair reads on the Illumina HiSeq System. Per the authors' processing: A later analysis tallied approximately 87 million unique TCR beta chains across the 666 repertoires, and about 10 million of those chains were shared by two or more donors. Raw reads were error-corrected and collapsed into unique sequences by a nearest-neighbor algorithm in which closely related sequences were merged to remove PCR and sequencing errors. To assign V, D and J gene segments, CDR3 sequences were aligned to IMGT reference sequences. Each retained sequence needed at least a six-nucleotide match to both a V gene segment and a J gene segment. A rearrangement was called productive if the CDR3 had no stop codons and remained in frame with V and J, and every other rearrangement was called non-productive. CDR3 was defined according to IMGT convention as the region running from the second conserved V-encoded cysteine to the conserved J-encoded phenylalanine. In an earlier analysis of more than 550 of the donors, sequences lacking an unambiguous match to a single V gene segment were excluded. In an earlier analysis of around 590 of the donors, a V segment was called functional when productive rearrangements were above 56.7%, and segregating when the standard deviation between donors exceeded 5%. A statistical classification framework was built to diagnose cytomegalovirus status from the catalog of TCR beta chain sequences. In a later analysis, V and J genes were assigned by comparing TCR nucleotide sequences against IMGT/GENE-DB human TR gene sequences. Using the TCRdist pipeline, a later analysis assigned CDR3 sequences along with most-parsimonious VDJ recombination scenarios. In a later analysis, every TCR beta chain was defined by the combination of its CDR3 amino acid sequence and its V-gene family, and reads without a unique V-gene family were dropped. As a way to deal with suspected cross-contamination and a sequencing artifact, a later analysis dropped 592 nucleotide sequences that were highly shared and had low generation probability. In a later analysis, a clonal expansion index for each public chain was calculated from normalized within-repertoire ranks of inferred template counts. Generation probabilities in a later analysis came from a VDJ recombination model fitted to out-of-frame rearrangements, and those results were checked against IGoR. In a later analysis, TCR-TCR, TCR-HLA and TCR-CMV co-occurrence was scored with hypergeometric tests, and a repertoire-size bias correction was applied to TCR pairs. A later analysis estimated false discovery rates by permuting HLA or CMV assignments 20 times. In a later analysis, co-occurring TCRs were grouped with DBSCAN, and TCRdist sequence similarity was added when clustering was performed within HLA-allele-positive subsets. Co-occurrence clustering excluded repertoires with fewer than 30,000 or more than 120,000 public chains, plus five with anomalous nucleotide sharing. TCRdb retrieved this table from immuneACCESS and kept in-frame rearrangements only. Not all clones are present; in checked studies, unresolved V genes account for under half, and no reason is known for the remainder. V and J calls and clone size come straight from that table; D and trimming were deduced from the DNA. The sample table shows 150,000 to 200,000 clones, and over 75% are seen once. The ten largest clones capture 1.5% to 2% of the sample.

The cohort was made up of 500 to 800 healthy bone marrow donors. All cohort members were sampled while nominally healthy, although unrecorded immune exposures were likely present. The donor was CMV seronegative and belonged to the group of 352 seronegative cohort members. A peripheral blood sample was collected from each donor, and TCR beta sequencing was performed on peripheral blood mononuclear cells. Genomic DNA was extracted from the blood cell samples with the Qiagen DNeasy Blood Extraction Kit. The sequence is built from TRBV18 and TRBJ2-1; 7 bases in the middle match TRBD1. Sequencing was done on a sample of PBMCs. The receptor was isolated from a woman younger than 35 in good health and CMV-seronegative. The nucleotide sequence reads as follows: TGTGCCAGCTCCCGACTGAACAGGGGATCATACAATGAGCAGTTCTTC. This yields the protein CASSRLNRGSYNEQFF.